Presented here are 15 T cell receptor beta chains from one specimen sequenced in a study of shared clonotypes between healthy human individuals. TCRdb's copy holds only in-frame clones and misses some; the assay was immunoSEQ multiplex PCR. The sample lists 2 million to 2.5 million clones; approximately 94% were seen once. The material sequenced was naive CD4+ T cells sorted from blood. Subset meaning: CD45RA+ positively selected. Every receptor here comes from a young man in good health.

The gene calls are TRBV5-1 and TRBJ2-3; 7 nucleotides match TRBD1. Germline assignment: CDR1 SGHRS and CDR2 YFSETQ. The CDR3 loop spans 14 amino acids. V trimming: 5 bases; J trimming: 0 bases; junction bases outside the gene matches: 3. CDR3 in amino acids: CASRPGQSTDTQYF. Here the CDR3 DNA reads TGCGCCAGCAGACCGGGACAGAGCACAGATACGCAGTATTTT.

For this clone: Other DNA variants within this sample encode the same CDR3. The V call is TRBV5-1, the J call TRBJ2-3, with D maybe TRBD1 (6 bases). Trimming cost V 2 bases and J 0 bases, with 10 bases left between them. Germline CDR1 and CDR2: SGHRS and YFSETQ. CDR3 length: 15 residues. The CDR3 bases are TGCGCCAGCAGCTTAGGGGGTGCTAGCACAGATACGCAGTATTTT. Protein product: CASSLGGASTDTQYF. The variable domain in full, completed from reference TRBV5-1 and TRBJ2-3, reads KAGVTQTPRYLIKTRGQQVTLSCSPISGHRSVSWYQQTPGQGLQFLFEYFSETQRNKGNFPGRFSGRQFSNSRSEMNVSTLELGDSALYLCASSLGGASTDTQYFGPGTRLTVL.

The chain couples TRBV18 to TRBJ2-3, with 7 bases matching TRBD1. This CDR3 region has 14 residues. J lost 2 bases, V lost 5 bases, and 4 bases had no gene match. CDR1 KGHSH and CDR2 LQKENI come from the germline V gene. CDR3 protein: CASSAGTVTDTQYF. CDR3 sequence (DNA): TGTGCCAGCTCAGCCGGGACAGTCACAGATACGCAGTATTTT.

This chain uses TRBV5-4 with TRBJ1-2; D unresolved. The CDR3 spans 16 residues. In germline, CDR1 is SGHNT, CDR2 YYREEE (reference sequence). The V end was cut by 4 bases, the J end by 0 bases, with 16 bases between. The CDR3 nucleotides are TGTGCCAGCAGCCAAAGCTCCAGTACTACTAACTATGGCTACACCTTC. This gives the protein CASSQSSSTTNYGYTF.

A remark on this clone: Different DNA sequences within this sample yield the same CDR3. This chain links TRBV30 with TRBJ2-5; D might be TRBD1 (6 bases). V was pared by 4 bases and J by 0 bases, with 9 bases between. This CDR3 contains 13 residues. CDR1 is GTSNPN and CDR2 is SVGIG in the germline V gene (reference sequence). DNA of the CDR3: TGTGCCTGGACTGGACAGTACCAAGAGACCCAGTACTTC. It encodes CAWTGQYQETQYF.

The V call is TRBV19, the J call TRBJ2-3; either TRBD1 or TRBD2 may fit D (6 bases each). CDR1 LNHDA and CDR2 SQIVND come from the germline V gene (reference sequence). The V gene lost 7 bases and the J gene lost 0 bases, with 20 bases spanning the gap. The CDR3 runs to 17 residues. The CDR3 sequence: CASTAGHLTSSTDTQYF. CDR3 nucleotide sequence: TGTGCCAGTACTGCGGGACACCTAACCTCTAGCACAGATACGCAGTATTTT. The full variable domain, rest sourced from reference TRBV19 and TRBJ2-3, is DGGITQSPKYLFRKEGQNVTLSCEQNLNHDAMYWYRQDPGQGLRLIYYSQIVNDFQKGDIAEGYSVSREKKESFPLTVTSAQKNPTAFYLCASTAGHLTSSTDTQYFGPGTRLTVL.

V and J are TRBV9 and TRBJ1-1; 8 bases fit TRBD1. The CDR3 sequence is 15 residues long. V lost 4 bases to trimming and J lost 7 bases; unmatched junction nucleotides: 12. Per germline, CDR1 SGDLS and CDR2 YYNGEE. The CDR3 DNA is TGTGCCAGCAGCCCCAGGCCGGACAGGGACGGTGAAGCTTTCTTT. The encoded protein is CASSPRPDRDGEAFF.

The gene calls are TRBV19 and TRBJ1-2, with 9 nucleotides matching TRBD1. CDR3 size: 15 residues. J gave up 6 bases and V 6 bases, and 11 bases lay outside the gene matches. Germline CDR1 and CDR2: LNHDA and SQIVND (reference sequence). The CDR3 coding sequence is TGTGCCAGTAGCCGTCCCGGGACAGGGTTGGATGGCTACACCTTC. This codes for CASSRPGTGLDGYTF. The full variable domain, rest sourced from reference TRBV19 and TRBJ1-2, is DGGITQSPKYLFRKEGQNVTLSCEQNLNHDAMYWYRQDPGQGLRLIYYSQIVNDFQKGDIAEGYSVSREKKESFPLTVTSAQKNPTAFYLCASSRPGTGLDGYTFGSGTRLTVV.

Remarks on this clone: Other nucleotide sequences from this sample produce the same CDR3. CDR3 nucleotide sequence: TGTGCCAGCTCATCAGCAGGGGGTTCCTACGAGCAGTACTTC. This translates into CASSSAGGSYEQYF. The chain combines TRBV18 with TRBJ2-7, with 7 positions matching TRBD1. The CDR3 runs 14 residues. Germline V gene sequence: CDR1 KGHSH, CDR2 LQKENI. The V segment lost 5 bases and the J segment 1 base; nucleotides outside the gene matches: 5.

The chain employs TRBV6-6 and TRBJ1-4; no reliable D call. Per germline, CDR1 MNHNY and CDR2 SVGAGI (reference sequence). Between the trimmed V and J ends, which lost 0 bases and 0 bases, there was a span of 8 bases. The CDR3 sequence is 16 residues long. The CDR3 region is CASSYSTASTNEKLFF. As DNA, the CDR3 is TGTGCCAGCAGTTACTCCACAGCCTCAACTAATGAAAAACTGTTTTTT.

The CDR3 DNA is TGTGCCAGCAGCCCCCAAGCGGGTGGGAATTCACCCCTCCACTTT. It encodes CASSPQAGGNSPLHF. This chain links TRBV7-2 with TRBJ1-6, with no clear D. Germline V gene sequence: CDR1 SGHTA, CDR2 FQGNSA. The CDR3 loop spans 15 amino acids. V gave up 5 bases and J gave up 7 bases, with 15 bases separating them.

This chain joins TRBV28 and TRBJ2-7, with D possibly being TRBD1 (5 bases). This CDR3 has 16 amino acids. Germline values: CDR1 MDHEN, CDR2 SYDVKM. Trimming cost V 5 bases and J 2 bases, with 19 bases left between them. The CDR3 DNA is TGTGCCAGCAGTCTGAACGGCGTGGGGCAGGCCTACGAGCAGTACTTC. This encodes CASSLNGVGQAYEQYF.

About this clone itself: One junction end does not reproduce the germline sequence, and a read error may be involved. The rearrangement links TRBV3-1 (or the pseudogene TRBV3-2) to TRBJ1-1; no clear D gene. This CDR3 has 9 residues. Looked up from germline, CDR1 is LGHDT and CDR2 is YNNKEL (reference sequence). The CDR3 loop reads CASGGETVF. DNA of the CDR3: TGTGCCAGCGGTGGGGAAACAGTATTT.

With regard to this clone: This specimen includes other DNA sequences encoding the same CDR3. The chain uses TRBV28 and TRBJ1-5; no reliable D call. The CDR3 loop spans 13 amino acids. CDR1 and CDR2 (germline): MDHEN, SYDVKM. Trimming took 3 bases from V and 4 from J, leaving 7 bases between them. CDR3: CASSLRENQPQHF. Written as DNA, the CDR3 is TGTGCCAGCAGTTTGAGGGAGAATCAGCCCCAGCATTTT.

CDR3 in DNA: TGTGCCAGCAGCTTTGGGACAGGAGTTTACAATGAGCAGTTCTTC. It codes for CASSFGTGVYNEQFF. The V and J genes are TRBV11-1 and TRBJ2-1; 8 nucleotides align to TRBD1. CDR1 and CDR2 (germline): SGHAT, FQDESV (reference sequence). V gave up 3 bases and J gave up 4 bases; unmatched junction bases: 5. The CDR3 is 15 residues long.